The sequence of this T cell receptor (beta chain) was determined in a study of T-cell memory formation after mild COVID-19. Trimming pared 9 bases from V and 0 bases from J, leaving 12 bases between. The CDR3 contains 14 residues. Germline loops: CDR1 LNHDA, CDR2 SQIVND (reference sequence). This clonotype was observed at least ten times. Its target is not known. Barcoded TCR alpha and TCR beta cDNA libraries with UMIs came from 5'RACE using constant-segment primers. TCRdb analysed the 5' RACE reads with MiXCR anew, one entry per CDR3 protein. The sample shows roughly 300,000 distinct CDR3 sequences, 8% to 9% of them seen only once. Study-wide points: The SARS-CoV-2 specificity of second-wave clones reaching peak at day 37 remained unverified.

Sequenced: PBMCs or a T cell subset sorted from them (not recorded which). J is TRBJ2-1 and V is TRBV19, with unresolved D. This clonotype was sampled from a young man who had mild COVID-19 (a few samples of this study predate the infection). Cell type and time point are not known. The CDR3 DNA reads TGTGCCAGCCACGGGCAGAGCTCCTACAATGAGCAGTTCTTC. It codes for CASHGQSSYNEQFF. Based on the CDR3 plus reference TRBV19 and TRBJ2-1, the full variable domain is DGGITQSPKYLFRKEGQNVTLSCEQNLNHDAMYWYRQDPGQGLRLIYYSQIVNDFQKGDIAEGYSVSREKKESFPLTVTSAQKNPTAFYLCASHGQSSYNEQFFGPGTRLTVL.